This T cell receptor (beta chain) was sequenced during a study of blood T cells in healthy people across ages. Notes on this clonotype: The antigen is not known.

Using a J-beta primer mix together with a sample-barcoded 5' primer, a second PCR was run for roughly 7 to 12 cycles. Per-sample output comprised a minimum of 2.5 million paired-end reads containing CDR3. From the 5' RACE reads, TCRdb called clonotypes with MiXCR, one entry per CDR3 protein. The sample has 850,000 to 1,000,000 distinct CDR3 sequences; around 54% are singletons. Study results and limitations: Diversity estimates from one million T cells were considered underestimates.

The sequenced material came from blood. The TCR comes from a woman in her sixties in good health.

CDR3 nucleotide sequence: TGCGCCAGCAGCCCACGGACAGGGCAAGATACGCAGTATTTT. It specifies CASSPRTGQDTQYF. The rearrangement joins TRBV5-1 to TRBJ2-3, with TRBD1 matching over 8 bases. The CDR3 consists of 14 residues. The germline CDR1 and CDR2 sequences are SGHRS and YFSETQ. The junction had 6 bases not matched to a gene; V was cut back by 4 bases and J by 5 bases.